The text below deals with one T cell receptor (beta chain). The antigen is unknown. This entry comes from a study of CD8+ T cells in alopecia areata. Extracted from the samples, RNA was reverse transcribed into cDNA to serve as the sequencing template. Here immunoSEQ multiplex PCR was the method, and the copy in TCRdb shows in-frame clones only, minus some. In the table there are roughly 130,000 clones, 45% to 60% of which are singletons. Separation by sorting yielded CD4+ and CD8+ T cells from PBMCs. Whole-study results and caveats: Clonality in lesional scalp, especially alopecia totalis/universalis, exceeded that of normal scalp.

This TCR was recovered from a human donor with alopecia areata. Sequencing was performed on CD4+ T cells sorted from blood, taken at week 0.

CDR3 amino acids: CASRPIAGGPSTQYF. The CDR3 DNA reads as TGTGCCAGCAGACCCATAGCGGGGGGGCCTTCTACGCAGTATTTT. This rearrangement joins TRBV7-2 to TRBJ2-3, with 11 bases identical to TRBD2. With 6 bases clipped from V and 8 bases from J, the junction kept 10 bases outside the gene matches. CDR3 length equals 15 residues. The germline gives CDR1 SGHTA, CDR2 FQGNSA.